This T cell receptor (beta chain) appears in the sequencing data of a study of T cell responses to AZD1222 COVID-19 vaccine. The CDR3 loop spans 16 amino acids. Germline-derived CDR1 and CDR2 are SGHKS and YYEKEE (reference sequence). V was clipped by 2 bases and J by 3 bases, with 15 bases between them. Second doses that came at about 4 or about 12 weeks were put together. Sequencing was performed with immunoSEQ multiplex PCR; in TCRdb, only in-frame clones are kept and a portion is missing. The table records fewer than 130,000 clones, roughly 92% of them present only once. This sequence originates from an adult who received the AZD1222 COVID-19 vaccine. The source material was peripheral blood, sampled 28 days after the second AZD1222 dose. The chain carries TRBV5-5 and TRBJ2-1, with D possibly matching TRBD1 (6 bases). In DNA form, the CDR3 reads TGTGCCAGCAGCTTTTCCCCACAGGGCGGCTACAATGAGCAGTTCTTC. Translated, it gives CASSFSPQGGYNEQFF.